This T cell receptor (beta chain) is from a study of blood T cells in healthy people across ages (dated by TCRdb to 2013 to 2016). With respect to the entire study: Template switching captured roughly one uniquely barcoded TCR beta cDNA molecule per two T cells in model experiments. Donors of different ages were randomly distributed across sequencing lanes to avoid experimental bias. Using deep sequencing normalized with unique cDNA molecular identifiers, the study measured how TCR beta repertoire diversity changes with age. The donors were divided into four age groups: young (average around 17 years), middle-aged (around 41), aged (approximately 62) and long-lived (82). For two donors (one aged 18 to 29 and one aged 80 or older), the study analyzed two additional independent replicas of 1 million unique cDNA reads from the same blood draw.

Findings and caveats that apply to the study as a whole: A strong correlation was found between observed TCR beta diversity and the percentage of naive T cells measured by flow cytometry. Conclusive comparison of naive and antigen-experienced compartments was prevented by the profiling of bulk unsorted PBMCs. Because donor CMV infection status was unknown, age-related changes in expanded clonotypes were potentially confounded. Estimates of total diversity based on one million sequenced T cells were considered lower bounds and underestimates. As age increased, observed TCR beta diversity per million T cells dropped in a roughly linear way, and a significant reduction was already evident by age around 41. Compared with the aged group, the long-lived group had more naive CD4+ T cells, fewer expanded clones and increased TCR diversity, a pattern suggesting age selection.

Library preparation used 5' RACE. Sequencing instrument: Illumina HiSeq 2500. The second PCR ran for roughly 7 to 11 cycles and used a J-beta primer mix along with a sample-barcoded 5' primer. A unique molecular identifier was introduced onto each TCR beta cDNA molecule by a template-switch 5' adaptor carrying 12 random nucleotides. Each sample yielded at least 3 million CDR3-containing paired-end reads. First-strand cDNA synthesis was performed from all RNA using the Mint cDNA synthesis kit, with priming by a TRBC-specific oligonucleotide. Following uracil-DNA glycosylase treatment, all cDNA underwent a first 18-cycle PCR with the universal primers M1SS and BC2_uni_R. The published analysis was carried out like this. Normalization of each sample was performed by random selection of 1 million high-quality reads, each carrying a distinct molecular identifier. Reads sharing molecular identifiers were discarded rather than binned into consensus sequences. CDR3 identification, clonotype clustering and error correction used MiTCR with a Q25 quality threshold and the strictest error-elimination algorithm. A nonparametric unseen species model with Euler transformation was used to estimate a lower bound on total TCR beta diversity. Using fastp trimming at Q25 and MiXCR clonotype assembly, TCRdb reanalyzed the public sequencing data and kept in-frame beta chains. CDR3 protein sequences are deduplicated, and each keeps its most common genes and DNA. TCRdb, not the authors, supplied the V and J calls. In all, the sample holds about 640,000 distinct CDR3 sequences, and approximately 30% of those were seen once. Clones ranked in the top ten supply about a sixth of the sample.

Donors were 39 systemically healthy Caucasian individuals from Russia aged roughly 6 to 90 years. Each donor gave roughly 9.5 milliliters of peripheral blood, collected into EDTA-treated Vacutainer tubes. Ficoll-Paque density-gradient centrifugation was used to isolate PBMCs, with at least 6.5 million per sample. Trizol reagent was used to extract total RNA from the PBMCs, yielding at least 6 micrograms per sample. Naive CD45RAhigh/CD27high T cell percentages were measured by flow cytometry on a PBMC aliquot from every donor. The trim is 4 bases for V and 4 bases for J, with a gap of 14 bases between the germline ends. In the germline V gene, CDR1 corresponds to SGHRS and CDR2 to YFSETQ. The CDR3 contains 14 residues, cysteine and phenylalanine counted. Kept here is only the CDR3 DNA, which spans 42 bases and is read in frame from base 1. This clonotype was counted a few times. Its antigen remains unidentified. This may arise from a read error, as a much more abundant clone is one base away.

This chain joins TRBV5-1 to TRBJ1-2; possibly the D gene is TRBD1, per 5 matching bases. The clonotype comes from an elderly woman in good health. The sample taken for sequencing was blood. The sequenced DNA is TGCGCCAGCAGCCCGACCCCGGGGACCTATGGCTACACCTTC. It is translated as CASSPTPGTYGYTF.